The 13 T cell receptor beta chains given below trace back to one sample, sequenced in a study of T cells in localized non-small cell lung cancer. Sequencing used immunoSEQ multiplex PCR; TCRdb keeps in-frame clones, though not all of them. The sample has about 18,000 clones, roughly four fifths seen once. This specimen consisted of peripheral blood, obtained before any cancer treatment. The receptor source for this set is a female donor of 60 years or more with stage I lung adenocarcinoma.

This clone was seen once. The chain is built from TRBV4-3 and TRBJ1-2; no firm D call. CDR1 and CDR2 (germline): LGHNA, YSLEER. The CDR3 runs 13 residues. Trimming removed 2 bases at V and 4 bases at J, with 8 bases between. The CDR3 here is CASSQLGVYGYTF. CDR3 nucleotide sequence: TGCGCCAGCAGCCAACTCGGTGTCTATGGCTACACCTTC.

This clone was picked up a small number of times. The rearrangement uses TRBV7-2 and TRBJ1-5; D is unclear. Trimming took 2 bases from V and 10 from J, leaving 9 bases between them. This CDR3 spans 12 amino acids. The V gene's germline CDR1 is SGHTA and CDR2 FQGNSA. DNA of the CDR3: TGTGCCAGCAGCTTATTAGGTAACCCCCAGCATTTT. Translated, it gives CASSLLGNPQHF.

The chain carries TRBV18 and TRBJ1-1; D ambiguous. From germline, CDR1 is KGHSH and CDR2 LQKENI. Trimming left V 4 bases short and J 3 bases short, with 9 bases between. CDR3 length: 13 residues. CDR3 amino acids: CASSLLTHTEAFF. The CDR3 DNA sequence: TGTGCCAGCTCACTACTGACGCACACTGAAGCTTTCTTT.

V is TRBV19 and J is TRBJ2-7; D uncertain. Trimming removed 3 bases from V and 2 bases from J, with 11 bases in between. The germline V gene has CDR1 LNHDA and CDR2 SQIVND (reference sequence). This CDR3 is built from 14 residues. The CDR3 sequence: CASSIILNTYEQYF. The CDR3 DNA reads TGTGCCAGTAGTATCATCCTGAACACCTACGAGCAGTACTTC. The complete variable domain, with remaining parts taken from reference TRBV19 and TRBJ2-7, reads DGGITQSPKYLFRKEGQNVTLSCEQNLNHDAMYWYRQDPGQGLRLIYYSQIVNDFQKGDIAEGYSVSREKKESFPLTVTSAQKNPTAFYLCASSIILNTYEQYFGPGTRLTVT.

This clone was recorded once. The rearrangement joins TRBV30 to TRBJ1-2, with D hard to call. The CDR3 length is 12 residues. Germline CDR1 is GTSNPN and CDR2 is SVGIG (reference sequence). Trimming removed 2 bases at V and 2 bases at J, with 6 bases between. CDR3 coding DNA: TGTGCCTGGAGTTTCTTCAACTATGGCTACACCTTC. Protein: CAWSFFNYGYTF. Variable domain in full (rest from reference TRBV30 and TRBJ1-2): SQTIHQWPATLVQPVGSPLSLECTVEGTSNPNLYWYRQAAGRGLQLLFYSVGIGQISSEVPQNLSASRPQDRQFILSSKKLLLSDSGFYLCAWSFFNYGYTFGSGTRLTVV.

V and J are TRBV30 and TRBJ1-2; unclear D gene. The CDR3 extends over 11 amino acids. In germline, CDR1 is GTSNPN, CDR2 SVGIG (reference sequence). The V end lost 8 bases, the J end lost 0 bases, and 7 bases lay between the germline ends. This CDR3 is CARKANYGYTF. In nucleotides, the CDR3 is TGTGCCAGAAAAGCTAACTATGGCTACACCTTC.

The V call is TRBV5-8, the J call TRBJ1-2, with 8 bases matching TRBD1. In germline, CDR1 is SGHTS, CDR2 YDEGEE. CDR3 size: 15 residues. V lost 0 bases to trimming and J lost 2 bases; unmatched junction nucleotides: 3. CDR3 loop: CASSLVAGGNYGYTF. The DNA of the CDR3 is TGTGCCAGCAGCTTGGTGGCAGGGGGCAACTATGGCTACACCTTC.

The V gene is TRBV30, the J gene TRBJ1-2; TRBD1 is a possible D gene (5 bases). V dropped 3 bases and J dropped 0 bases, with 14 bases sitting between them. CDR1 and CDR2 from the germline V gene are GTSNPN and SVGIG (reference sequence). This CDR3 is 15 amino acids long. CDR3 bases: TGTGCCTGGAGGTTCTTGAGGGGTACTAACTATGGCTACACCTTC. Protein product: CAWRFLRGTNYGYTF.

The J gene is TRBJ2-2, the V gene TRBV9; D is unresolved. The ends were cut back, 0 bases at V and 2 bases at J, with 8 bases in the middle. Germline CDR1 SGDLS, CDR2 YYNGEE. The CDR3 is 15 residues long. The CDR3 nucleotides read TGTGCCAGCAGCGTAGTGCCGAGAAACACCGGGGAGCTGTTTTTT. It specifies CASSVVPRNTGELFF.

CDR3 coding DNA: TGTGCCAGCAGTTTGAACCAGCGGGGGATCTTTTACGAGCAGTACTTC. Amino acids: CASSLNQRGIFYEQYF. V is TRBV6-5 and J is TRBJ2-7; 8 nucleotides match TRBD2. Germline CDR1 reads MNHEY; CDR2 reads SVGAGI. The CDR3 consists of 16 residues. V lost 4 bases, J lost 4 bases, and 12 bases stayed unmatched.

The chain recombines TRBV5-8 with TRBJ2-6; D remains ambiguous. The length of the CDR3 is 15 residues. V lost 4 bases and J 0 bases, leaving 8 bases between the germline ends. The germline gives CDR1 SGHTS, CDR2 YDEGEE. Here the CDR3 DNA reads TGTGCCAGCAGCCGAGACGGCTCTGGGGCCAACGTCCTGACTTTC. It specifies CASSRDGSGANVLTF.

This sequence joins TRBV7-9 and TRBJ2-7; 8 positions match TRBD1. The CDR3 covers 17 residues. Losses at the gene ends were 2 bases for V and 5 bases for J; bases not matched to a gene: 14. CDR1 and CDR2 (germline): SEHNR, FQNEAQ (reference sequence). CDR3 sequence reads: CASSLSALGQGGHEQYF. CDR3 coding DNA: TGTGCCAGCAGCTTATCCGCTCTTGGACAGGGCGGGCACGAGCAGTACTTC.

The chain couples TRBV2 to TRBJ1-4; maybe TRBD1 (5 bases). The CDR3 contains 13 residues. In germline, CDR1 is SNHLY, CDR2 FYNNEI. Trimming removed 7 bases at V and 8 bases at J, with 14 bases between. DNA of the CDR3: TGTGCCAGCAAATTCCTCGAGGGGGAAAAACTGTTTTTT. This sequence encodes CASKFLEGEKLFF.